This T cell receptor (beta chain) was observed in a study of T cells in Graves' hyperthyroidism and ophthalmopathy (dated by TCRdb to 2018 to 2020). With respect to the entire study: Peripheral blood samples were taken at initial diagnosis, before any treatment was given. To identify TCR V-J signatures that set the groups apart, the researchers used a discovery cohort of 100 patients, made up of approximately 43 with Graves' ophthalmopathy and some 56 with stable Graves' hyperthyroidism. An independent validation cohort of around 19 hyperthyroidism patients and roughly 16 patients who later progressed to ophthalmopathy tested prospective prediction of ophthalmopathy. The 95 to 100 discovery patients were divided at random into training and test sets in a 7:3 ratio. In several Graves' hyperthyroidism patients, the study also compared T-cell repertoires from thyroid tissue with T-cell repertoires from blood. After sampling, hyperthyroidism patients received methimazole starting at 30 mg daily, and ophthalmopathy patients received high-dose intravenous methylprednisolone. The paper describes TCR Vbeta CDR3 sequencing of 140 or so peripheral blood samples, made up of approximately 40 ophthalmopathy patients, approximately 76 hyperthyroidism patients and 17 progressor patients. Overall study results and their limits: Blood samples also contained most of the expanded thyroid clonotypes (frequency above 0.001), which suggests that blood repertoires may reflect thyroid immune responses. No statistical method was used to fix the sample size in advance, and group allocation was not hidden from the investigators. Ophthalmopathy was separated from stable hyperthyroidism by a 13 V-J signature model, with around 88% sensitivity and approximately 81% specificity obtained in cross-validation and 80%/75% obtained in testing. In validation, progression to ophthalmopathy was predicted by the model with nearly 71% sensitivity and nearly 75% specificity, a median of approximately 6.5 months before onset.

Graves' hyperthyroidism was defined as stable when no progression to ophthalmopathy occurred over 18 months of follow-up. The hyperthyroidism patients were between 18 and 65 years old and newly diagnosed, with a disease duration of less than 2 months. Exclusion was applied to patients with uncontrolled infections, other autoimmune diseases, pregnancy or lactation. Diagnoses were based on clinical symptoms, serum thyroxine and TRAb, thyroid ultrasound and orbital computed tomography. PBMCs were isolated from approximately 10 ml of fresh peripheral blood by Ficoll-Paque density gradient centrifugation. Trizol reagent was used to extract total RNA, and RNA quality was then checked on an Agilent 2100 Bioanalyzer. This clonotype appeared a single time. The antigen this receptor binds is unknown. The sample holds no much larger clone one base away, and base qualities are not on file. One read yields weak evidence.

Via the germline V gene, CDR1 is MRHNA and CDR2 SNTAGT. The CDR3, cysteine through phenylalanine, is 15 amino acids long. CDR3 DNA is the only sequence kept; it has 45 bases, read in frame from the first base. V lost 2 bases and J lost 6 bases, and the count of bases not matched to a germline gene is 5. The TCR beta CDR3 regions were amplified from RNA transcripts. The TCR CDR3 was subjected to a first round of RT-PCR using the HTBI primer set and the Qiagen OneStep RT-PCR kit. Libraries were constructed in a second round of multiplex PCR, after which size selection and purification were carried out. Sequencing of the libraries was done on an Illumina HiSeq2000 using paired-end 100 bp reads. The authors processed their data as follows. SOAPnuke was used to process the raw data, with reads discarded if the reads contained adapters or uncalled bases, had a mean Phred below 15, or lacked an exact constant-primer or identifier match. COPE v1.2.5 was used to merge high-quality paired reads, and clonotypes were defined as unique nucleotide sequences. Clonotypes were aligned to IMGT TRBV, TRBD and TRBJ reference segments using MiTCR v1.1. Analysis was restricted to V-J combinations with a frequency above 0.0001, which covered roughly 99% of repertoires. A TCS score was defined as the ratio of F50 (clonal expansion) to E x V (chaos), with BLOSUM62-based TCRdist applied between CDR3 peptides within each V-J. Welch's t-statistics and random forest reduced approximately 520 V-J features to some 14, which were used in a naive Bayes classifier (R e1071). The public reads were reanalyzed by TCRdb: fastp trimming at Q25, MiXCR alignment, in-frame beta chains only. Rows are unified per CDR3 protein, each entry keeping the most common DNA and genes. These V and J calls are TCRdb output, not the study's own analysis. Counted in this sample were about 560,000 distinct CDR3 sequences; 16% of them appeared once. Roughly 18% of the sample is taken by the ten largest.

The clonotype was recovered from a woman between 18 and 29 years old with Graves' hyperthyroidism. Sequenced material: blood. The chain is made from TRBV6-4 and TRBJ2-1; the junction holds 9 bases that match TRBD2. Read as DNA, the sequence is TGTGCCAGCAGTGACGGCGGGAGGGGGGGCAATGAGCAGTTCTTC. It translates as CASSDGGRGGNEQFF.